These T cell receptor beta chains were read from a single sample in a study of blood T cells in healthy people across ages. From the 5' RACE reads, TCRdb called clonotypes with MiXCR, one entry per CDR3 protein. The sample carries fewer than 2,000,000 distinct CDR3 sequences, 35% to 50% recorded once. The sequenced sample consisted of blood. The receptors were sampled from a human donor in good health. Both conserved end residues are part of each CDR3. D genes are given only for firm matches. Expanded clones get a size class; other rows say once, few or many, or leave the size out.

clone size | D gene | J gene | V gene | CDR3 protein | CDR3 DNA
few | TRBD2 | TRBJ2-3 | TRBV20-1 | CSAPGLAGITDTQYF | TGCAGTGCTCCGGGACTAGCGGGAATCACAGATACGCAGTATTTT
NA | NA | TRBJ2-7 | TRBV20-1 | CSARDISRGNYEQYF | TGCAGTGCTAGAGATATTTCACGAGGGAACTACGAGCAGTACTTC
NA | NA | TRBJ1-5 | TRBV6-4 | CASSPIQGGQPQHF | TGTGCCAGCAGCCCTATCCAGGGAGGACAGCCCCAGCATTTT
NA | NA | TRBJ2-1 | TRBV7-2 | CASSLYQNSYNEQFF | TGTGCCAGCAGCTTATACCAGAACTCCTACAATGAGCAGTTCTTC
NA | TRBD1 | TRBJ1-2 | TRBV12-3/TRBV12-4 | CASRETGAPYGYTF | TGTGCCAGCAGAGAGACAGGGGCGCCCTATGGCTACACCTTC
few | NA | TRBJ2-1 | TRBV5-1 | CASSLQGPGLEQFF | TGCGCCAGCAGCTTGCAGGGGCCAGGACTTGAGCAGTTCTTC
NA | TRBD1 | TRBJ2-6 | TRBV4-3 | CASSQSTGAGANVLTF | TGCGCCAGCAGCCAAAGCACAGGGGCTGGGGCCAACGTCCTGACTTTC
few | TRBD1 | TRBJ1-1 | TRBV7-2 | CASSPGQKNTEAFF | TGTGCCAGCAGCCCGGGACAGAAGAACACTGAAGCTTTCTTT
NA | NA | TRBJ2-1 | TRBV7-3 | CASSLEMGLPSSYNEQFF | TGTGCCAGCAGCTTAGAAATGGGGCTACCGAGCTCCTACAATGAGCAGTTCTTC
NA | NA | TRBJ2-4 | TRBV29-1 | CSASGTTGSNIQYF | TGCAGCGCCAGCGGCACGACCGGTTCAAACATTCAGTACTTC
NA | NA | TRBJ2-1 | TRBV11-2 | CASSLEGADIFNEQFF | TGTGCCAGCAGCTTAGAGGGGGCGGATATTTTCAATGAGCAGTTCTTC
NA | TRBD2 | TRBJ2-1 | TRBV19 | CASRASGGNNEQFF | TGTGCCAGTAGGGCTAGCGGGGGTAACAATGAGCAGTTCTTC
few | TRBD1 | TRBJ2-7 | TRBV30 | CAWTPGTGYYEQYF | TGTGCCTGGACCCCCGGGACAGGGTACTACGAGCAGTACTTC
few | TRBD1 | TRBJ2-7 | TRBV7-2 | CASSSRTGQEQYF | TGTGCCAGCAGCTCACGGACAGGGCAAGAGCAGTACTTC
NA | NA | TRBJ2-3 | TRBV7-9 | CASSEIPDTQYF | TGTGCCAGCAGCGAGATTCCGGATACGCAGTATTTT
few | NA | TRBJ2-6 | TRBV5-1 | CASNPNSGANVLTF | TGCGCCAGCAACCCCAACTCTGGGGCCAACGTCCTGACTTTC
NA | NA | TRBJ1-2 | TRBV5-1 | CATRGGEYTNYGYTF | TGCGCCACCAGGGGTGGGGAGTATACAAACTATGGTTACACCTTC
NA | TRBD1 | TRBJ1-1 | TRBV6-4 | CASSPGQGVITEAFF | TGTGCCAGCAGTCCGGGACAGGGGGTTATCACTGAAGCTTTCTTT
NA | NA | TRBJ2-3 | TRBV20-1 | CSASWAAGNTDTQYF | TGCAGTGCTAGTTGGGCGGCGGGGAATACAGATACGCAGTATTTT
few | NA | TRBJ1-6 | TRBV27 | CASSLPSSQGAPKIKLSPLHF | TGTGCCAGCAGTTTACCCTCATCACAGGGAGCGCCAAAAATTAAGCTTTCACCCCTCCACTTT
many | TRBD1 | TRBJ2-6 | TRBV4-1 | CASSRGQGATGANVLTF | TGCGCCAGCAGCCGAGGACAGGGGGCTACTGGGGCCAACGTCCTGACTTTC
few | NA | TRBJ1-4 | TRBV6-1 | CASSESPMANEKLFF | TGTGCCAGCAGTGAAAGTCCCATGGCTAATGAAAAACTGTTTTTT
NA | NA | TRBJ1-2 | TRBV7-9 | CASFGISVGYTF | TGTGCCAGCTTTGGAATCTCGGTTGGCTACACCTTC
NA | TRBD2 | TRBJ2-1 | TRBV12-3/TRBV12-4 | CASSLAAGGPGEQFF | TGTGCCAGCAGTTTAGCCGCGGGGGGGCCAGGTGAGCAGTTCTTC
NA | NA | TRBJ1-1 | TRBV10-3 | CAISVDTEAFF | TGTGCCATCAGTGTTGACACTGAAGCTTTCTTT
NA | TRBD1 | TRBJ1-2 | TRBV20-1 | CSARDPRTGDDYGYTF | TGCAGTGCTAGAGATCCAAGAACAGGGGATGACTATGGCTACACCTTC
few | TRBD1 | TRBJ2-7 | TRBV13 | CASSNRGFYEQYF | TGTGCCAGCAGCAACAGGGGTTTCTACGAGCAGTACTTC
many | TRBD1 | TRBJ1-2 | TRBV4-1 | CASSQGTGTDLGGYTF | TGCGCCAGCAGCCAAGGTACCGGGACAGACTTAGGGGGCTACACCTTC
NA | TRBD1 | TRBJ2-4 | TRBV3-1 | CTSSDRVENIQYF | TGTACCAGCAGCGACAGGGTGGAGAACATTCAGTACTTC
NA | TRBD2 | TRBJ2-4 | TRBV2 | CASSAGGPKNIQYF | TGTGCCAGCAGTGCGGGGGGGCCAAAAAACATTCAGTACTTC
NA | NA | TRBJ1-2 | TRBV6-6 | CASSYRRFEGSNYGYTF | TGTGCCAGCAGTTACCGGAGGTTTGAGGGATCCAACTATGGCTACACCTTC
few | NA | TRBJ1-5 | TRBV7-2 | CASSSGSGLSQPQHF | TGTGCCAGCAGCTCTGGAAGTGGGCTCAGTCAGCCCCAGCATTTT
NA | NA | TRBJ1-2 | TRBV7-9 | CASSQDGYTF | TGTGCCAGCAGCCAGGATGGCTACACCTTC
few | NA | TRBJ2-3 | TRBV9 | CASSVLNRADTQYF | TGTGCCAGCAGCGTGTTAAATCGGGCAGATACGCAGTATTTT
NA | NA | TRBJ1-1 | TRBV6-1 | CASRPGLTNTEAFF | TGTGCCAGCAGACCTGGGCTGACGAACACTGAAGCTTTCTTT
NA | NA | TRBJ2-7 | TRBV7-9 | CASSPRDMYEQYF | TGTGCCAGCAGCCCCCGGGACATGTACGAGCAGTACTTC
NA | NA | TRBJ2-1 | TRBV12-3/TRBV12-4 | CASSSEVGFVDEQFF | TGTGCCAGCAGTTCGGAAGTGGGGTTCGTCGATGAGCAGTTCTTC
NA | NA | TRBJ2-3 | TRBV7-2 | CASSLGDLNTDTQYF | TGTGCCAGCAGCTTAGGCGACCTTAACACAGATACGCAGTATTTT
NA | TRBD2 | TRBJ2-1 | TRBV7-8 | CASSTPGLAGNEQFF | TGTGCCAGCAGCACCCCGGGACTAGCAGGCAATGAGCAGTTCTTC
few | NA | TRBJ2-6 | TRBV20-1 | CSASMGANVLTF | TGCAGTGCTAGTATGGGGGCCAACGTCCTGACTTTC
NA | NA | TRBJ1-4 | TRBV7-2 | CASSILGSNEKLFF | TGTGCCAGCAGCATACTCGGGTCTAATGAAAAACTGTTTTTT
few | NA | TRBJ2-4 | TRBV11-2 | CASSLGLGGNIQYF | TGTGCCAGCAGCTTAGGACTTGGAGGAAACATTCAGTACTTC
NA | NA | TRBJ2-1 | TRBV5-6 | CASSYLPGGQQFF | TGTGCCAGCAGCTATCTCCCCGGGGGACAGCAGTTCTTC
few | NA | TRBJ1-1 | TRBV4-3 | CASSQDYRQGNTEAFF | TGCGCCAGCAGCCAAGATTACCGGCAGGGGAACACTGAAGCTTTCTTT
few | NA | TRBJ2-5 | TRBV5-5 | CASSPGGGMVETQYF | TGTGCCAGCAGCCCAGGGGGGGGGATGGTGGAGACCCAGTACTTC
few | NA | TRBJ1-2 | TRBV7-2 | CASSREQGRNGYTF | TGTGCCAGCAGCCGCGAACAGGGAAGGAATGGCTACACCTTC
few | NA | TRBJ2-3 | TRBV7-8 | CASSLDPAGDTQYF | TGTGCCAGCAGCTTAGACCCGGCGGGTGATACGCAGTATTTT
few | NA | TRBJ2-5 | TRBV5-1 | CASSVEPGEQETQYF | TGCGCCAGCAGCGTGGAACCGGGAGAACAAGAGACCCAGTACTTC
NA | NA | TRBJ1-3 | TRBV20-1 | CSATDRSSGNTRYF | TGCAGTGCTACCGACAGATCGTCTGGAAACACCAGATATTTT
NA | NA | TRBJ1-5 | TRBV10-2 | CASSDNGEGQPQHF | TGCGCCAGCAGTGATAACGGGGAGGGTCAGCCCCAGCATTTT
NA | NA | TRBJ2-5 | TRBV5-1 | CASSLALGLAETQYF | TGCGCCAGCAGCTTGGCCCTAGGCCTAGCGGAGACCCAGTACTTC
NA | TRBD2 | TRBJ2-3 | TRBV5-4 | CASSLAPGLAGGRVVLDTQYF | TGTGCCAGCAGCTTGGCCCCGGGCCTAGCGGGGGGGCGTGTAGTGCTAGATACGCAGTATTTT
NA | TRBD1 | TRBJ1-5 | TRBV4-3 | CASSQGAGTGGSSNQPQHF | TGCGCCAGCAGCCAAGGGGCCGGGACAGGGGGATCTAGCAATCAGCCCCAGCATTTT
many | TRBD2 | TRBJ2-7 | TRBV20-1 | CSARTGGLYEQYF | TGCAGTGCTAGGACGGGGGGGTTGTACGAGCAGTACTTC
once | NA | TRBJ2-2 | TRBV7-2 | CASSLQARTGELFF | TGTGCCAGCAGCCTCCAGGCCCGCACCGGGGAGCTGTTTTTT
NA | NA | TRBJ2-5 | TRBV25-1 | CASSEYRGRDTETQYF | TGTGCCAGCAGTGAATATCGGGGCAGGGATACGGAGACCCAGTACTTC
few | NA | TRBJ2-1 | TRBV25-1 | CASSGGGLYNEQFF | TGTGCCAGCAGTGGAGGGGGTCTCTACAATGAGCAGTTCTTC
NA | TRBD1 | TRBJ1-2 | TRBV20-1 | CSASSRDSSNYGYTF | TGCAGTGCTAGCTCCCGGGACAGTTCTAACTATGGCTACACCTTC
NA | NA | TRBJ1-2 | TRBV12-5 | CASGLPRDTHANYGYTF | TGTGCTAGTGGTCTCCCCCGGGACACCCACGCAAACTATGGCTACACCTTC
NA | NA | TRBJ2-7 | TRBV7-9 | CASSLASNEQYF | TGTGCCAGCAGCTTAGCGAGTAACGAGCAGTACTTC